Listed below are T cell receptor beta chains from one sample, sequenced in a study of blood T cell repertoires in COVID-19. Profiling relied on immunoSEQ multiplex PCR, and the TCRdb table lists in-frame clones only, not all of them. The sample carries some 31,000 clones, roughly 89% recorded once. The specimen was peripheral blood. The receptors stem from a man aged 55 to 70 with active COVID-19. CDR3s include the opening cysteine and the closing phenylalanine or tryptophan. Fields, in order: J gene, clone size, V gene, D gene, CDR3 protein, CDR3 DNA. D genes are given only for firm matches. For some rows the clone size is stated as once, few or many, or as a class when expanded; others skip it.

j_call: TRBJ1-2
clone_size: .
v_call: TRBV6-5
d_call: TRBD1
cdr3_aa: CASSYGTGVGYTF
cdr3_nt: TGTGCCAGCAGTTACGGCACAGGGGTTGGCTACACCTTC

j_call: TRBJ1-3
clone_size: few
v_call: TRBV9
d_call: TRBD1
cdr3_aa: CASSVDPRGTGNTIYF
cdr3_nt: TGTGCCAGCAGCGTAGACCCCAGGGGGACTGGAAACACCATATATTTT

j_call: TRBJ2-2
clone_size: once
v_call: TRBV6-5
d_call: .
cdr3_aa: CAVFNPDSNTGELFF
cdr3_nt: TGTGCCGTATTTAACCCGGACAGCAACACCGGGGAGCTGTTTTTT

j_call: TRBJ1-3
clone_size: .
v_call: TRBV25-1
d_call: .
cdr3_aa: CASRQGSGNTIYF
cdr3_nt: TGTGCCAGCAGGCAGGGCTCTGGAAACACCATATATTTT

j_call: TRBJ2-1
clone_size: .
v_call: TRBV11-3
d_call: TRBD2
cdr3_aa: CASRGGSSYNEQFF
cdr3_nt: TGTGCCAGCCGGGGGGGGAGCTCCTACAATGAGCAGTTCTTC

j_call: TRBJ1-4
clone_size: .
v_call: TRBV7-2
d_call: .
cdr3_aa: CASSLDAGPGEKLFF
cdr3_nt: TGTGCCAGCAGCTTAGACGCCGGGCCGGGGGAAAAACTGTTTTTT

j_call: TRBJ2-7
clone_size: once
v_call: TRBV6-2/TRBV6-3
d_call: .
cdr3_aa: CASSYGGSYEQYF
cdr3_nt: TGTGCCAGCAGTTATGGAGGTTCCTACGAGCAGTACTTC

j_call: TRBJ1-6
clone_size: .
v_call: TRBV7-3
d_call: .
cdr3_aa: CASSTQLLSPGNEPSPLHF
cdr3_nt: TGTGCCAGCAGCACGCAGCTTCTTAGTCCCGGGAACGAACCTTCACCCCTCCACTTT

j_call: TRBJ1-3
clone_size: .
v_call: TRBV5-1
d_call: .
cdr3_aa: CASSPQGAGNTIYF
cdr3_nt: TGCGCCAGCAGCCCACAGGGCGCTGGAAACACCATATATTTT

j_call: TRBJ1-4
clone_size: once
v_call: TRBV9
d_call: TRBD1
cdr3_aa: CASSSGTVGNEKLFF
cdr3_nt: TGTGCCAGCAGCTCGGGGACAGTGGGGAATGAAAAACTGTTTTTT

j_call: TRBJ2-2
clone_size: .
v_call: TRBV4-1
d_call: TRBD2
cdr3_aa: CASSPELAGGLTGELFF
cdr3_nt: TGCGCCAGCAGCCCGGAACTAGCGGGGGGGCTAACCGGGGAGCTGTTTTTT

j_call: TRBJ2-2
clone_size: .
v_call: TRBV19
d_call: .
cdr3_aa: CASTLQGPLRRTGELFF
cdr3_nt: TGTGCCAGTACCCTGCAGGGGCCACTCCGGAGGACCGGGGAGCTGTTTTTT

j_call: TRBJ1-1
clone_size: .
v_call: TRBV28
d_call: .
cdr3_aa: CASSPRTEAFF
cdr3_nt: TGTGCCAGCAGTCCGCGGACAGAGGCTTTCTTT

j_call: TRBJ2-1
clone_size: .
v_call: TRBV18
d_call: .
cdr3_aa: CASSPPNYQGFDEQFF
cdr3_nt: TGTGCCAGCTCACCACCGAACTACCAGGGGTTCGATGAGCAGTTCTTC

j_call: TRBJ2-1
clone_size: .
v_call: TRBV5-4
d_call: .
cdr3_aa: CASSLGGRTPNEQFF
cdr3_nt: TGTGCCAGCAGCTTGGGAGGCAGGACTCCCAATGAGCAGTTCTTC

j_call: TRBJ1-1
clone_size: .
v_call: TRBV11-2
d_call: .
cdr3_aa: CASSLDPAMREAFF
cdr3_nt: TGTGCCAGCAGCTTAGATCCGGCCATGCGGGAAGCTTTCTTT

j_call: TRBJ2-2
clone_size: .
v_call: TRBV28
d_call: .
cdr3_aa: CAFGGNTGELFF
cdr3_nt: TGTGCTTTCGGCGGGAACACCGGGGAGCTGTTTTTT

j_call: TRBJ2-1
clone_size: .
v_call: TRBV13
d_call: TRBD1
cdr3_aa: CASSRRTGTRYNEQFF
cdr3_nt: TGTGCCAGCAGCCGAAGGACAGGAACCCGCTACAATGAGCAGTTCTTC

j_call: TRBJ1-6
clone_size: few
v_call: TRBV9
d_call: .
cdr3_aa: CASSPAWGRNSPLHF
cdr3_nt: TGTGCCAGCAGCCCCGCTTGGGGGCGCAATTCACCCCTCCACTTT

j_call: TRBJ2-7
clone_size: .
v_call: TRBV5-1
d_call: .
cdr3_aa: CASSLGLLGRVNYEQYF
cdr3_nt: TGCGCCAGCAGCTTGGGCCTACTGGGCAGGGTTAACTACGAGCAGTACTTC

j_call: TRBJ2-5
clone_size: .
v_call: TRBV3-1/TRBV3-2
d_call: TRBD2
cdr3_aa: CASSQAELAGANQETQYF
cdr3_nt: TGTGCCAGCAGCCAAGCGGAACTAGCGGGGGCCAACCAAGAGACCCAGTACTTC

j_call: TRBJ2-7
clone_size: .
v_call: TRBV7-7
d_call: TRBD1
cdr3_aa: CASSSGQANSYEQYF
cdr3_nt: TGTGCCAGCAGCTCCGGACAGGCCAACTCCTACGAGCAGTACTTC

j_call: TRBJ1-4
clone_size: .
v_call: TRBV6-2/TRBV6-3
d_call: TRBD1
cdr3_aa: CASSRTGLGEKLFF
cdr3_nt: TGTGCCAGCAGTCGGACAGGGCTCGGAGAAAAACTGTTTTTT

j_call: TRBJ1-5
clone_size: .
v_call: TRBV4-1
d_call: .
cdr3_aa: CASSQGSRGLGPQHF
cdr3_nt: TGCGCCAGCAGCCAAGGGAGCAGGGGTTTAGGGCCCCAGCATTTT

j_call: TRBJ2-1
clone_size: .
v_call: TRBV11-3
d_call: TRBD2
cdr3_aa: CASSTWTSGGIYNEQFF
cdr3_nt: TGTGCCAGCAGCACTTGGACTAGCGGGGGGATATACAATGAGCAGTTCTTC

j_call: TRBJ1-1
clone_size: .
v_call: TRBV7-8
d_call: TRBD1
cdr3_aa: CASSLRTGKMNTEAFF
cdr3_nt: TGTGCCAGCAGCTTAAGGACAGGGAAAATGAACACTGAAGCTTTCTTT

j_call: TRBJ2-7
clone_size: .
v_call: TRBV3-1/TRBV3-2
d_call: TRBD1
cdr3_aa: CASSPGQGGYEQYF
cdr3_nt: TGTGCCAGCAGCCCCGGACAGGGTGGTTACGAGCAGTACTTC

j_call: TRBJ2-7
clone_size: .
v_call: TRBV2
d_call: TRBD1
cdr3_aa: CASSVVRGSRTYEQYF
cdr3_nt: TGTGCCAGCAGTGTGGTCAGGGGGTCGCGTACCTACGAGCAGTACTTC

j_call: TRBJ2-7
clone_size: .
v_call: TRBV19
d_call: TRBD2
cdr3_aa: CASSLTSDSYEQYF
cdr3_nt: TGTGCCAGTAGTTTGACTAGCGACTCCTACGAGCAGTACTTC

j_call: TRBJ1-6
clone_size: .
v_call: TRBV2
d_call: .
cdr3_aa: CASSERNGGDSPLHF
cdr3_nt: TGTGCCAGCAGTGAAAGGAACGGGGGAGATTCACCCCTCCACTTT

j_call: TRBJ2-2
clone_size: .
v_call: TRBV7-9
d_call: TRBD2
cdr3_aa: CASTPGPQRGATGAGELFF
cdr3_nt: TGTGCCAGCACCCCGGGCCCCCAGCGGGGGGCCACGGGGGCCGGGGAGCTGTTTTTT

j_call: TRBJ1-3
clone_size: .
v_call: TRBV9
d_call: TRBD1
cdr3_aa: CASSVTGTGAGNTIYF
cdr3_nt: TGTGCCAGCAGCGTAACGGGGACAGGGGCTGGAAACACCATATATTTT

j_call: TRBJ2-3
clone_size: .
v_call: TRBV15
d_call: .
cdr3_aa: CATSRDPRDTQYF
cdr3_nt: TGTGCCACCAGCAGAGACCCGAGGGATACGCAGTATTTT

j_call: TRBJ1-3
clone_size: few
v_call: TRBV30
d_call: .
cdr3_aa: CAWSSSSSGNTIYF
cdr3_nt: TGTGCCTGGAGTAGTTCCAGCTCTGGAAACACCATATATTTT

j_call: TRBJ1-6
clone_size: .
v_call: TRBV3-1/TRBV3-2
d_call: .
cdr3_aa: CASSQVEDRNSPLHF
cdr3_nt: TGTGCCAGCAGCCAAGTAGAAGACAGGAATTCACCCCTCCACTTT

j_call: TRBJ1-2
clone_size: .
v_call: TRBV30
d_call: .
cdr3_aa: CAWSPVGVVTYTF
cdr3_nt: TGTGCCTGGAGCCCGGTCGGAGTAGTTACCTACACCTTC

j_call: TRBJ2-3
clone_size: .
v_call: TRBV9
d_call: TRBD1
cdr3_aa: CASSRTGGWKDTQYF
cdr3_nt: TGTGCCAGCAGCCGGACAGGGGGCTGGAAAGATACGCAGTATTTT

j_call: TRBJ2-7
clone_size: .
v_call: TRBV27
d_call: TRBD1
cdr3_aa: CASSPGQGYEQYF
cdr3_nt: TGTGCCAGCAGTCCCGGACAGGGCTACGAGCAGTACTTC

j_call: TRBJ1-2
clone_size: once
v_call: TRBV19
d_call: .
cdr3_aa: CASGPGAVRNYGYTF
cdr3_nt: TGTGCCAGTGGCCCAGGGGCGGTAAGGAACTATGGCTACACCTTC

j_call: TRBJ2-7
clone_size: .
v_call: TRBV5-6
d_call: TRBD1
cdr3_aa: CASRRGQIGYEQYF
cdr3_nt: TGTGCCAGCAGGAGGGGACAGATCGGGTACGAGCAGTACTTC

j_call: TRBJ1-5
clone_size: .
v_call: TRBV30
d_call: TRBD1
cdr3_aa: CAWSAGGNQPQHF
cdr3_nt: TGTGCCTGGAGCGCAGGGGGGAACCAGCCCCAGCATTTT

j_call: TRBJ1-1
clone_size: .
v_call: TRBV28
d_call: .
cdr3_aa: CASDGGLGEAFF
cdr3_nt: TGTGCCAGCGACGGGGGGCTCGGCGAAGCTTTCTTT